This passage covers 5 T cell receptor beta chains from one sample sequenced in a study of T cells in narcolepsy (dated by TCRdb to the late 2010s). The library was made by the immunoSEQ multiplex PCR assay. TCRdb provides this immuneACCESS table in a form limited to in-frame rearrangements. Some clones are lacking; in checked studies, under half of them reflect an unresolved V gene, and why the rest are absent is not known. The sample includes 20,000 to 25,000 clones, with about 92% observed a single time. The ten largest clonotypes hold under 1.3% of the sample. Sequencing input: CD45RA- memory CD4+ T cells from PBMCs. The sample's cell subset or site, from its label and the paper: memory T cells sorted ex vivo from peripheral blood. The source of these receptors is a human donor with narcolepsy.

This rearrangement joins TRBV2 to TRBJ1-5, with D perhaps TRBD1 (6 bases). With 8 bases removed from V and 4 bases from J, the gap between germline ends came to 15 bases. Germline assignment: CDR1 SNHLY and CDR2 FYNNEI. The CDR3 has 14 amino acids. The CDR3 DNA follows: TGTGCCAGCTCGACCGAGGGGGGTAATCAGCCCCAGCATTTT. It is translated as CASSTEGGNQPQHF.

The table lists this clone with a count of one. V and J are TRBV10-2 and TRBJ2-2; D could derive from TRBD1 or TRBD2 (6 bases each). Per germline, CDR1 WSHSY and CDR2 SAAADI. The germline V and J ends were trimmed by 5 bases and 7 bases, with 23 bases remaining between them. This CDR3 spans 17 amino acids. The CDR3 region is CASSRRDRRRGIGELFF. CDR3 in DNA: TGCGCCAGCAGTAGACGAGACAGGAGGAGGGGCATCGGGGAGCTGTTTTTT.

This chain uses TRBV15 with TRBJ1-4; D remains unclear. The ends were cut back, 0 bases at V and 7 bases at J, with 6 bases in the middle. The germline gives CDR1 LNHNV, CDR2 YYDKDF (reference sequence). This CDR3 is built from 13 residues. The CDR3, as DNA: TGTGCCACCAGCAGAGATGGTGGTGAAAAACTGTTTTTT. Its protein product is CATSRDGGEKLFF.

V is TRBV7-2 and J is TRBJ2-3; no definite D call. V lost 5 bases, J lost 3 bases, and 12 bases lay in between. Germline CDR1 and CDR2: SGHTA and FQGNSA. This CDR3 is built from 14 residues. In nucleotides, the CDR3 is TGTGCCAGCAGCCCGGCCAGCTTTACAGATACGCAGTATTTT. It translates to CASSPASFTDTQYF. The variable domain in full, completed from reference TRBV7-2 and TRBJ2-3, reads GAGVSQSPSNKVTEKGKDVELRCDPISGHTALYWYRQSLGQGLEFLIYFQGNSAPDKSGLPSDRFSAERTGGSVSTLTIQRTQQEDSAVYLCASSPASFTDTQYFGPGTRLTVL.

The CDR3 DNA is TGTGCCAGCAGTGGGACAGGGGGTCAGCCCCAGCATTTT. This sequence encodes CASSGTGGQPQHF. The chain joins TRBV2 to TRBJ1-5, with 10 bases aligning to TRBD1. Unmatched junction bases numbered 0, after V lost 4 bases and J lost 6 bases. The CDR3 consists of 13 residues. Germline V gene data show CDR1 as SNHLY and CDR2 as FYNNEI.